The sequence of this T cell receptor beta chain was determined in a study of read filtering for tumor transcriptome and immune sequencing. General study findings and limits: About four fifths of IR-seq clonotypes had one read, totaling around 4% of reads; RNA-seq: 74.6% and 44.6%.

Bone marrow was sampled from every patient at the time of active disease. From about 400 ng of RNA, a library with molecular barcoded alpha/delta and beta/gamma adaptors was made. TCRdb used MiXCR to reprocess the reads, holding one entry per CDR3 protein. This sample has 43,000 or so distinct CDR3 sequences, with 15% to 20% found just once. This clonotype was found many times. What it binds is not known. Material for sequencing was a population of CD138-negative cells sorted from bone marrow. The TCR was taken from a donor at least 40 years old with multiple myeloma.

The CDR3 reads CAISESPPSYGYTF. Written as DNA, the CDR3 is TGTGCCATCAGTGAGTCCCCCCCATCGTATGGCTACACCTTC. The J gene is TRBJ1-2, the V gene TRBV10-3, with D uncertain. The CDR3 loop spans 14 amino acids. The V gene lost 0 bases and the J gene lost 5 bases, with 10 bases spanning the gap. The germline V gene has CDR1 ENHRY and CDR2 SYGVKD.